This note documents a single T cell receptor (beta chain) sequence. These data are taken from a study of cytomegalovirus exposure and HLA in healthy donors. The PCR contained 60 Vbeta and 13 Jbeta primers. Only in-frame clones appear in the TCRdb table, and some are missing; sequencing was by immunoSEQ multiplex PCR. This sample has about 120,000 clones; around 81% occur once, and the top ten carry approximately 2.2%. CDR3 length equals 13 residues. Trimming pared 6 bases from V and 8 bases from J, leaving 14 bases between. Germline V gene data show CDR1 as MNHEY and CDR2 as SMNVEV (reference sequence).

This receptor was identified in a woman in her thirties or forties in good health and CMV-seronegative. The genes are TRBV27 and TRBJ2-1; D might be TRBD1 (5 bases). Sequencing was done on a sample of PBMCs. The CDR3 here is CASRPQGSDEQFF. The CDR3 region has the DNA TGTGCCAGCAGACCTCAGGGAAGCGATGAGCAGTTCTTC.